A single T cell receptor (beta chain) is shown here with its context. Per the original methods: Reference gene primer amplification yielded estimated nucleated cell counts. The repertoire was sequenced with immunoSEQ multiplex PCR; TCRdb's copy has only in-frame clones and lacks some. That table is the source of V, J and clone size, and D and trimming were worked out from the DNA. The sample shows 190,000 or so clones, 90% of them seen only once. These data come from a study of blood T cell repertoires in COVID-19. Study details: Acute-phase and convalescent COVID-19 samples originated in the United States, Italy and Spain. PBMCs, B-cell-depleted T cells, or T cells provided the cDNA or gDNA that made up the material.

The CDR3 contains 12 residues. Sequences were obtained from peripheral blood. This TCR came from a man in his fifties or sixties with acute or convalescent COVID-19. The V and J genes are TRBV12-3 or TRBV12-4 and TRBJ1-5, with a tentative D call TRBD1 (5 bases). The CDR3 reads CAAGKGDQPQHF. The CDR3 DNA is TGTGCGGCAGGGAAGGGTGATCAGCCCCAGCATTTT.